The entry that follows covers one T cell receptor beta chain sequence. The sample originates from a study of blood T cell repertoires in COVID-19. Study information: Samples representing acute and convalescent COVID-19 were sourced from the United States, Italy and Spain.

Germline CDR1 and CDR2: MNHEY and SMNVEV (reference sequence). The CDR3 sequence is 15 residues long. The V segment lost 0 bases and the J segment 2 bases; nucleotides outside the gene matches: 1. Some clones are missing from TCRdb's copy, which holds only in-frame ones; the method was immunoSEQ multiplex PCR. Counted here are 150,000 to 200,000 clones, 76% occurring once; the ten biggest clones make up around 7.9%. This sequence was found in a woman aged 50 to 60 with active or convalescent COVID-19. Sequencing was carried out using peripheral blood. This sequence joins TRBV27 and TRBJ2-3; 8 bases match TRBD1. The CDR3 DNA reads as TGTGCCAGCAGTTTATCGGACAGGGCCACAGATACGCAGTATTTT. Encoded protein: CASSLSDRATDTQYF.